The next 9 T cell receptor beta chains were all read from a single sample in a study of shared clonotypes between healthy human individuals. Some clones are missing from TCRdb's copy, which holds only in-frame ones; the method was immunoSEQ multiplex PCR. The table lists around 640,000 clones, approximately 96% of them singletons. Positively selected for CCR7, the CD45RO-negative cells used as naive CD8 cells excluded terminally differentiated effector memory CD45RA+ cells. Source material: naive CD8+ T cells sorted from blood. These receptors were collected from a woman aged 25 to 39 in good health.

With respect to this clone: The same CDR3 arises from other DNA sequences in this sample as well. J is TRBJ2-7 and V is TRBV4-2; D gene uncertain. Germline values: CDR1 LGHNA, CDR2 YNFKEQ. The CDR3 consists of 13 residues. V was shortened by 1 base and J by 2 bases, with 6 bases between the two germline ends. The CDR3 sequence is CASSQGVTYEQYF. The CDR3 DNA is TGTGCCAGCAGCCAAGGGGTAACCTACGAGCAGTACTTC.

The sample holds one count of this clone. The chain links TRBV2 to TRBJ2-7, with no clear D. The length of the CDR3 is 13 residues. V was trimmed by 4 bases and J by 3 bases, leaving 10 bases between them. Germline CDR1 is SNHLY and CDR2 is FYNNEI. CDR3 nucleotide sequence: TGTGCCAGCAGTGGAGACACTATCTACGAGCAGTACTTC. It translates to CASSGDTIYEQYF.

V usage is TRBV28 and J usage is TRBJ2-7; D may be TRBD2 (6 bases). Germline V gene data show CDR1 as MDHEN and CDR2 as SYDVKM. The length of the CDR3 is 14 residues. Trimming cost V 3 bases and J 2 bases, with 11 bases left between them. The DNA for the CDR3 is TGTGCCAGCAGTTTCGGACTAACAGCCTACGAGCAGTACTTC. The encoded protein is CASSFGLTAYEQYF.

The CDR3 DNA is TGCAGTGTCACCAATATGGGTGAGCAGTTCTTC. Its protein is CSVTNMGEQFF. The chain recombines TRBV20-1 with TRBJ2-1; no firm D call. Germline CDR1 reads DFQATT; CDR2 reads SNEGSKA (reference sequence). This CDR3 has 11 amino acids. V lost 7 bases and J 9 bases, leaving 13 bases between the germline ends.

CDR3 protein: CASSTEVWERGYTF. The CDR3 nucleotides read TGTGCCAGCAGTACCGAGGTCTGGGAGAGAGGCTACACCTTC. The genes are TRBV25-1 and TRBJ1-2; D gene unclear. Germline V gene sequence: CDR1 MGHDK, CDR2 SYGVNS. V was pared by 5 bases and J by 8 bases, with 18 bases between. The CDR3 totals 14 residues.

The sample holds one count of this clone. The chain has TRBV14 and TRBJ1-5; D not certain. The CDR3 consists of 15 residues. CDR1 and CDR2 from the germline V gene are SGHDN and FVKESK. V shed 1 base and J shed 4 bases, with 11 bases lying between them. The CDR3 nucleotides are TGTGCCAGCAGCCAAGGGCTGGGCGCAAATCAGCCCCAGCATTTT. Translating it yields CASSQGLGANQPQHF.

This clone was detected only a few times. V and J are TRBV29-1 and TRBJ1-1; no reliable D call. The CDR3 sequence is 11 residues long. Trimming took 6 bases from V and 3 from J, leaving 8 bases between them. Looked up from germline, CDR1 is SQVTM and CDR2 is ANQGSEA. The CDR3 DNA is TGCAGCGTCTTAAGAGACACTGAAGCTTTCTTT. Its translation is CSVLRDTEAFF.

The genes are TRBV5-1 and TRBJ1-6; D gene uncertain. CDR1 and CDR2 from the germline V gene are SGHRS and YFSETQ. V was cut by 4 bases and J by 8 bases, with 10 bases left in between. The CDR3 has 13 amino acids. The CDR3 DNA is TGCGCCAGCAGCCTCACATCCGATTCACCCCTCCACTTT. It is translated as CASSLTSDSPLHF.

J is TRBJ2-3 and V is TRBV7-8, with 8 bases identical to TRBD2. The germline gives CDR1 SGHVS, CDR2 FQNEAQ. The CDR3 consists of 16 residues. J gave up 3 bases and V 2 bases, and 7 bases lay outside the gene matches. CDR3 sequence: CASSLTAGGLTDTQYF. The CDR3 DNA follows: TGTGCCAGCAGCTTAACGGCGGGAGGTTTGACAGATACGCAGTATTTT.